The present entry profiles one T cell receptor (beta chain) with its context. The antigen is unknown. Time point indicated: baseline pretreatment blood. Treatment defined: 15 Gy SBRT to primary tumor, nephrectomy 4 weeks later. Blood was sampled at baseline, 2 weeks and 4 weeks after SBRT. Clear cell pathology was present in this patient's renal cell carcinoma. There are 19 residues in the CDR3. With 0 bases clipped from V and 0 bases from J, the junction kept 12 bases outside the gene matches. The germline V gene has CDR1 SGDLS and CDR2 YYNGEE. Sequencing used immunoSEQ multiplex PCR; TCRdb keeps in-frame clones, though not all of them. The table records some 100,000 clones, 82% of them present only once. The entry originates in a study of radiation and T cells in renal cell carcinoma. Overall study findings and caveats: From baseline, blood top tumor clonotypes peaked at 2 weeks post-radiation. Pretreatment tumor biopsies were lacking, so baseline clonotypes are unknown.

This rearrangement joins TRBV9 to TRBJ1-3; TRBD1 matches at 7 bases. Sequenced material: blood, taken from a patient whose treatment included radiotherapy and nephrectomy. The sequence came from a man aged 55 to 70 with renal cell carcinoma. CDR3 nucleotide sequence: TGTGCCAGCAGCGTAGTGTCGGGGACAGCTCCTAACTCTGGAAACACCATATATTTT. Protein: CASSVVSGTAPNSGNTIYF.